Reported below is one TCR beta chain. Its antigen is not identified. The sample belongs to a study of T cell repertoires in cytomegalovirus infection. Study at large: The study used recently identified HLA-C-restricted and well-studied HLA-B-restricted CMV epitopes. Through public TCR beta signatures, both CMV infection and matching HLA type were indicated.

Using its own MiXCR run on the reads, TCRdb lists one record per CDR3 protein. The table has about 900,000 distinct CDR3 sequences, around 29% seen once. General study findings and limits: Dominating the ex vivo response were TCR beta clonotypes that were CMV-specific and HLA-C-restricted. Cumulated frequencies of public TCR beta families served to identify carriers of CMV plus the relevant HLA.

This CDR3 comprises 13 residues. Looked up from germline, CDR1 is LNHNV and CDR2 is YYDKDF (reference sequence). V lost 4 bases to trimming and J lost 1 base, with 7 bases between them. The source of this sequence is a human donor in good health (CMV status not recorded). Some clones in this sample may be carry-over from other donors' samples. V usage is TRBV15 and J usage is TRBJ1-1, with D unresolved. This specimen consisted of cultured CD8+ T cells from PBMCs, obtained from culture after CMV antigen stimulation. CDR3 loop: CATSIAGNTEAFF. The CDR3 region has the DNA TGTGCCACCAGCATCGCTGGGAACACTGAAGCTTTCTTT.